The present T cell receptor beta chain was sequenced within a study of blood T cell repertoires in COVID-19. Study background: Sites across the United States, Italy and Spain contributed samples from acute and convalescent COVID-19. PBMCs, B-cell-depleted T cells, or T cells provided the cDNA or gDNA that made up the material.

In the original processing: Amplifying reference gene primers gave estimates of nucleated cell counts. Profiling relied on immunoSEQ multiplex PCR, and the TCRdb table lists in-frame clones only, not all of them. The V and J calls and clone size were taken over from that table, and D and trimming were inferred from the DNA. The sample holds 200,000 or so clones; 65% to 85% are singletons and the top ten take more than 2.5%. Germline assignment: CDR1 SEHNR and CDR2 FQNEAQ (reference sequence). CDR3 length equals 13 residues. V gave up 11 bases and J gave up 6 bases, with 19 bases separating them. Input material: peripheral blood. The chain combines TRBV7-9 with TRBJ1-1; TRBD1 might be the D (6 bases). This receptor was identified in a woman in her twenties or thirties who had recovered from COVID-19. The CDR3 sequence: CAAGVLQGPEAFF. DNA for the CDR3: TGTGCCGCAGGGGTTCTCCAGGGCCCTGAAGCTTTCTTT.